This is a list of T cell receptor beta chains from one sample in a study of T cells in Graves' hyperthyroidism and ophthalmopathy. TCRdb itself ran the multiplex PCR reads through MiXCR, one entry per CDR3 protein. This table has a few hundred thousand distinct CDR3 sequences, around 14% appearing once. The specimen was blood. Receptors originate from a woman aged 30 to 39 with Graves' hyperthyroidism. The conserved cysteine and the conserved F or W are not part of the CDR3 here. Size values are once, few and many counts, or a class for expanded clones, and some rows have none.

V | size | CDR3
TRBV20-1 | many | SARVGESSYNEQF
TRBV19 | . | ASSPFWASGRVSDTQY
TRBV2 | many | ASSESVSGELF
TRBV20-1 | many | SARDSGRPGEQY
TRBV27 | . | ASSWRAGETGEQY
TRBV19 | few | ASSGLAGLGLRYNEQF
TRBV2 | few | ANRQGAGIQY
TRBV20-1 | . | SAGDLGTAFEKLF
TRBV3-1 | many | ASSLRLAGYEQY
TRBV5-6 | . | ASSVQGVNSPLH
TRBV30 | many | AWSPGLDNEQF
TRBV10-3 | few | AIFSQGEQY
TRBV28 | many | ASSEGSGQPQH
TRBV2 | many | ASTDYDRGLDEQY
TRBV6-2/TRBV6-3 | . | ASSGAGQEF
TRBV20-1 | few | SAYPGGYNEQF
TRBV27 | . | ASSKQTGGISPLH
TRBV6-6 | many | ASSYIQAATYEQY
TRBV27 | many | ASRQGWFAGELF
TRBV9 | . | ASSESLAGPYNEQF
TRBV24-1 | few | ATTFRESNEQY
TRBV4-1 | many | ASSRPGSIAF
TRBV3-1 | many | ASSRSGVEYEQY
TRBV10-3 | many | AISEVQETQY
TRBV12-3/TRBV12-4 | few | ASSGLAGGLMLAKNIQY
TRBV10-3 | few | AISDRTLTDTQY
TRBV27 | many | ASTGGLRTEAF
TRBV7-6 | many | ASSLYPQPTGIYEQY
TRBV7-9 | . | ASSGQDTQY
TRBV6-5 | few | ASSYGAGAGGSPLH
TRBV11-2 | many | ASSRTGTGLEQY
TRBV28 | many | AYGGLAGGEETQY
TRBV7-9 | . | ASSARDRANSPLH
TRBV30 | . | AGIPPRTDTQY
TRBV30 | . | AWTHRGLKSPLH
TRBV20-1 | many | SASSGLENQPQH
TRBV5-1 | . | ASSPLAGVEYEQY